The subject of this entry is one T cell receptor beta chain. The antigen is not known. Sequencing was performed with immunoSEQ multiplex PCR; in TCRdb, only in-frame clones are kept and a portion is missing. The table records tens of thousands of clones, 90% of them present only once. Trimming shortened V by 2 bases and J by 5 bases, and 10 bases separated the two germline ends. The CDR3 has 13 residues. Per the germline V gene, CDR1 is GTSNPN and CDR2 is SVGIG (reference sequence). The data stem from a study of T cell responses to AZD1222 COVID-19 vaccine. Regarding the study as a whole: Following two doses of AZD1222, Spike-specific TCR breadth and depth rose. Targets within unmutated variant regions were reportedly found for nearly half of spike-specific TCRs. Repertoires were sampled only after the peak T cell response.

The starting material was peripheral blood, obtained on day 0 of AZD1222 vaccination. V gene TRBV30 combines with J gene TRBJ1-5, with D perhaps TRBD1 (6 bases). The sequence came from an adult in good health. The CDR3 protein is CAWSKQGHQPQHF. CDR3 bases: TGTGCCTGGAGTAAACAGGGCCATCAGCCCCAGCATTTT.